Sequencing of this T cell receptor (beta chain) was carried out in a study of control samples from healthy donors and cancer patients (dated by TCRdb to about 2020). The CDR3 starts with the cysteine, ends with the phenylalanine, and has 15 residues. The only DNA kept is the CDR3, 45 bases in frame from the first base. Trimming leaves V shorter by 10 bases and J shorter by 3 bases, with the junction holding 9 bases beyond the gene matches. Sequences MGHDK (CDR1) and SYGVNS (CDR2) are obtained from the germline V gene. The library came from the immunoSEQ multiplex PCR assay. TCRdb re-hosts the immuneACCESS table, in-frame sequences only. Its copies lack some clones; in the studies checked, an unresolved V gene accounts for under half of them, and the cause for the rest is not known. Within this sample are about 95,000 clones, with 88% of them counted one time only. In total, the top ten clones hold approximately 15% of the sample.

On this clone itself: Its antigen specificity is not known. There are no base qualities to consult, and no much larger clone falls within one base.

The sample was blood. The source of this sequence is a woman in her 70s in good health. The chain is made from TRBV25-1 and TRBJ2-5, with 12 bases in between that match TRBD1. The CDR3 region reads CATLRGTGGEETQYF. The DNA reads TGTGCCACTCTCCGGGGGACAGGGGGCGAAGAGACCCAGTACTTC. With the portions outside the CDR3 filled from the reference TRBV25-1 and TRBJ2-5 genes, the complete variable region becomes EADIYQTPRYLVIGTGKKITLECSQTMGHDKMYWYQQDPGMELHLIHYSYGVNSTEKGDLSSESTVSRIRTEHFPLTLESARPSHTSQYLCATLRGTGGEETQYFGPGTRLLVL.